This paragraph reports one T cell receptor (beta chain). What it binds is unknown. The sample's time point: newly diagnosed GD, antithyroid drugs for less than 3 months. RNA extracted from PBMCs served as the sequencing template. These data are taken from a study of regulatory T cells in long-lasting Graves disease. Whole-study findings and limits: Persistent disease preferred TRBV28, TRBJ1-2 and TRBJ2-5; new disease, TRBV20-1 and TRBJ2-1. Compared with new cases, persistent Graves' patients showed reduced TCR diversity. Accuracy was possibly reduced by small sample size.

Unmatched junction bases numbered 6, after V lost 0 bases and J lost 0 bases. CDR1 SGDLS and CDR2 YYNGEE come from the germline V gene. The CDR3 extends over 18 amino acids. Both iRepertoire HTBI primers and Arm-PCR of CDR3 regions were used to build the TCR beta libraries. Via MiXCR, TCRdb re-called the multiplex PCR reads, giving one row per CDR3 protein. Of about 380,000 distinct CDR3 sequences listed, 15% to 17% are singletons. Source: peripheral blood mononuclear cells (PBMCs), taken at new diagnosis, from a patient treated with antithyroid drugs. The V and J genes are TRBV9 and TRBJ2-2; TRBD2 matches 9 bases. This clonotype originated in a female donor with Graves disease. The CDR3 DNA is TGTGCCAGCAGCGTAGGGCGGGGGGGCCCCCCGAACACCGGGGAGCTGTTTTTT. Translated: CASSVGRGGPPNTGELFF.